This note documents a single T cell receptor (beta chain) sequence. Its antigen is unknown. Germline V gene data show CDR1 as LNHDA and CDR2 as SQIVND (reference sequence). V shed 6 bases, J shed 4 bases, and the junction held 8 bases outside the gene matches. This CDR3 has 15 residues. The data were obtained in a study of glioma-infiltrating T cells. Turning to the study itself: Samples included WHO grade II oligodendrogliomas or astrocytomas and initial-diagnosis grade IV glioblastomas. The study's findings and limits: Tissue and blood shared very few CDR3 sequences.

Amplification of TCR alpha and beta CDR3 regions from RNA used iRepertoire nested multiplex PCR. TCRdb reprocessed the multiplex PCR reads via MiXCR and lists one record per CDR3 protein. Here the sample spans fewer than 500,000 distinct CDR3 sequences, more than 35% being singletons. The chain employs TRBV19 and TRBJ2-1; TRBD2 matches at 8 bases. Sequences were obtained from glioma tissue, nonneoplastic brain tissue, or PBMCs (not recorded which). The TCR comes from a human donor with low-grade glioma or glioblastoma, undergoing nonglioma brain surgery, or in good health (not recorded which). The CDR3 here is CASRERGGGYNEQFF. CDR3 bases: TGTGCCAGTAGGGAGAGAGGCGGGGGGTACAATGAGCAGTTCTTC. Full variable domain (outside the CDR3, taken from reference TRBV19 and TRBJ2-1): DGGITQSPKYLFRKEGQNVTLSCEQNLNHDAMYWYRQDPGQGLRLIYYSQIVNDFQKGDIAEGYSVSREKKESFPLTVTSAQKNPTAFYLCASRERGGGYNEQFFGPGTRLTVL.